The 28 T cell receptor beta chains below come from one sample, sequenced in a study of graft-versus-host responses after intestinal transplantation. Graft tissue was processed to release intraepithelial and lamina propria lymphocytes. Data came from immunoSEQ multiplex PCR; TCRdb stores just in-frame clones and leaves some out. The table has about 63,000 clones, around 90% seen once. The specimen was ileum tissue, collected more than 350 days after transplant. Source of these receptors: a human patient who received an intestinal transplant, so some T cells may come from the graft donor.

V is TRBV29-1 and J is TRBJ1-2; D is perhaps TRBD1 (6 bases). The CDR3 runs 13 residues. CDR1 SQVTM and CDR2 ANQGSEA come from the germline V gene. Deletions cut 4 bases from V and 7 bases from J, with 16 bases between. The chain's CDR3 is CSVGTAQKGGYTF. CDR3 bases: TGCAGCGTTGGGACAGCCCAGAAGGGTGGCTACACCTTC.

The J gene is TRBJ2-3, the V gene TRBV5-4, with TRBD1 as a possible D gene (6 bases). CDR3 size: 16 residues. The V and J ends lost 0 bases and 5 bases respectively, with 16 bases between them. In germline, CDR1 is SGHNT, CDR2 YYREEE (reference sequence). The CDR3 nucleotides are TGTGCCAGCAGCTTGGGGACAGCCCTGTTGGGAGATACGCAGTATTTT. Its translation: CASSLGTALLGDTQYF.

This rearrangement joins TRBV6-4 to TRBJ1-5; 9 bases line up with TRBD1. The CDR3 has 17 amino acids. Germline CDR1 reads MRHNA; CDR2 reads SNTAGT. The junction had 14 bases not matched to a gene; V was cut back by 7 bases and J by 4 bases. The CDR3 is CASNTQGAILMNQPQHF. CDR3 nucleotides: TGTGCCAGCAACACACAGGGGGCGATCCTAATGAATCAGCCCCAGCATTTT.

The gene calls are TRBV4-1 and TRBJ2-1; no reliable D call. CDR1 MGHRA and CDR2 YSYEKL come from the germline V gene. The CDR3 runs 18 residues. Trimming shortened V by 0 bases and J by 2 bases, and 17 bases separated the two germline ends. CDR3 in amino acids: CASSQEPLLDRAYNEQFF. CDR3 in DNA: TGCGCCAGCAGCCAAGAACCCCTCTTAGATAGGGCCTACAATGAGCAGTTCTTC.

V gene TRBV11-2 combines with J gene TRBJ2-5, with TRBD1 matching 7 bases. CDR1 and CDR2 from the germline V gene are SGHAT and FQNNGV. The length of the CDR3 is 16 residues. V gave up 0 bases and J gave up 3 bases; unmatched junction bases: 7. CDR3 in DNA: TGTGCCAGCAGCTTAGATGCAGGGGGATACGAAGAGACCCAGTACTTC. Translation gives CASSLDAGGYEETQYF.

The CDR3 region is CARSFGEGAYGYTF. In DNA form, the CDR3 reads TGTGCCAGAAGCTTCGGGGAGGGGGCCTACGGCTACACCTTC. This rearrangement joins TRBV5-3 to TRBJ1-2; 7 bases fit TRBD1. TRBV5-3 is labeled an ORF, and its function is uncertain. Trimming took 2 bases from V and 8 from J; bases not matched to a gene: 9. This CDR3 spans 14 amino acids.

The chain couples TRBV4-1 to TRBJ2-7; 9 bases are shared with TRBD1. Per germline, CDR1 MGHRA and CDR2 YSYEKL. Trimming took 1 base from V and 2 from J; bases not matched to a gene: 0. CDR3 size: 14 residues. CDR3 nucleotide sequence: TGCGCCAGCAGCCAAGGGGACAGGGCCTACGAGCAGTACTTC. It translates to CASSQGDRAYEQYF.

The chain links TRBV4-2 to TRBJ2-1; D is undetermined. The V gene's germline CDR1 is LGHNA and CDR2 YNFKEQ. This CDR3 spans 13 amino acids. With 4 bases removed from V and 4 bases from J, the gap between germline ends came to 8 bases. The CDR3 loop reads CASSPALYNEQFF. The CDR3 DNA is TGTGCCAGCAGCCCTGCGCTTTACAATGAGCAGTTCTTC.

This clone was recorded once. V gene TRBV11-2 combines with J gene TRBJ1-6; TRBD1 aligns across 9 bases. V shed 5 bases and J 9 bases; nucleotides not matched to a gene: 8. The CDR3 loop spans 15 amino acids. Germline V gives CDR1 SGHAT, CDR2 FQNNGV. The CDR3 sequence: CASSGPGQGGSPLHF. In nucleotides, the CDR3 is TGTGCCAGCAGCGGGCCGGGACAGGGTGGTTCACCCCTCCACTTT.

V usage is TRBV11-3 and J usage is TRBJ2-1; D not certain. The ends were cut back, 5 bases at V and 3 bases at J, with 20 bases in the middle. The germline gives CDR1 SGHNT, CDR2 YENEEA. The CDR3 consists of 17 residues. CDR3 residues: CASSLTPMGNFYNEQFF. CDR3 bases: TGTGCCAGCAGCCTTACCCCGATGGGGAACTTCTACAATGAGCAGTTCTTC. Full variable domain (outside the CDR3, taken from reference TRBV11-3 and TRBJ2-1): EAGVVQSPRYKIIEKKQPVAFWCNPISGHNTLYWYLQNLGQGPELLIRYENEEAVDDSQLPKDRFSAERLKGVDSTLKIQPAELGDSAVYLCASSLTPMGNFYNEQFFGPGTRLTVL.

The chain has TRBV6-4 and TRBJ1-4; weak D call: TRBD1 (6 bases). CDR3 size: 14 residues. Germline lookup yields CDR1 MRHNA and CDR2 SNTAGT. Trimming left V 0 bases short and J 5 bases short, with 7 bases between. The CDR3 nucleotides read TGTGCCAGCAGTGACTCGAGGGGGAATGAAAAACTGTTTTTT. Its translation is CASSDSRGNEKLFF.

V gene TRBV7-9 combines with J gene TRBJ1-2; no reliable D call. The length of the CDR3 is 14 residues. Deletions cut 0 bases from V and 8 bases from J, with 13 bases between. In germline, CDR1 is SEHNR, CDR2 FQNEAQ (reference sequence). The CDR3 DNA follows: TGTGCCAGCAGCTTAGCTAACTCAAAGAACGGCTACACCTTC. As protein: CASSLANSKNGYTF.

The chain couples TRBV9 to TRBJ2-5; D perhaps matches TRBD2 (6 bases). Trimming took off 0 bases at V and 2 bases at J, with 8 bases between the two ends. Germline V gene lookup returns CDR1 SGDLS and CDR2 YYNGEE. This CDR3 contains 14 residues. The CDR3 loop reads CASSVARGQETQYF. CDR3 in DNA: TGTGCCAGCAGCGTAGCCCGGGGGCAAGAGACCCAGTACTTC. Full variable domain (rest looked up from reference TRBV9 and TRBJ2-5): DSGVTQTPKHLITATGQRVTLRCSPRSGDLSVYWYQQSLDQGLQFLIQYYNGEERAKGNILERFSAQQFPDLHSELNLSSLELGDSALYFCASSVARGQETQYFGPGTRLLVL.

This chain links TRBV9 with TRBJ1-2, with a weak D call TRBD1 (6 bases). The germline gives CDR1 SGDLS, CDR2 YYNGEE. The CDR3 totals 15 residues. V shed 0 bases and J shed 3 bases, with 12 bases lying between them. CDR3 sequence reads: CASSVEARGDYGYTF. DNA of the CDR3: TGTGCCAGCAGCGTAGAGGCCAGGGGAGACTATGGCTACACCTTC.

The genes are TRBV29-1 and TRBJ1-3, with a possible D match to TRBD1 (5 bases). The CDR3 loop spans 13 amino acids. The V gene lost 8 bases and the J gene lost 4 bases, with 15 bases spanning the gap. Germline CDR1 reads SQVTM; CDR2 reads ANQGSEA. CDR3: CSHAGTSGNTIYF. DNA for the CDR3: TGCAGCCACGCAGGGACTTCAGGAAACACCATATATTTT.

The CDR3 loop is CASSGTHKNIQYF. For the CDR3, the DNA is TGTGCCAGCAGCGGGACACACAAAAACATTCAGTACTTC. This rearrangement joins TRBV7-9 to TRBJ2-4, with D possibly being TRBD1 (6 bases). This CDR3 has 13 amino acids. The germline CDR1 and CDR2 sequences are SEHNR and FQNEAQ (reference sequence). V lost 5 bases and J lost 3, with 8 bases in between.

The V gene is TRBV13, the J gene TRBJ1-3, with a tentative D call TRBD1 (5 bases). V was pared by 0 bases and J by 2 bases, with 14 bases between. The germline V gene encodes CDR1 PRHDT and CDR2 FYEKMQ (reference sequence). The CDR3 contains 17 residues. The chain's CDR3 is CASSLGEGWGTGNTIYF. CDR3 bases: TGTGCCAGCAGCTTAGGAGAAGGGTGGGGGACTGGAAACACCATATATTTT.

The rearrangement uses TRBV30 and TRBJ1-5; the D is unclear. In germline, CDR1 is GTSNPN, CDR2 SVGIG (reference sequence). The CDR3 is made up of 13 amino acids. V lost 2 bases and J lost 3, with 8 bases in between. The chain's CDR3 is CAWSRSINQPQHF. CDR3 nucleotide sequence: TGTGCCTGGAGTCGGAGTATCAATCAGCCCCAGCATTTT.

This chain connects TRBV19 to TRBJ1-1; possible D gene TRBD1, 5 bases. Germline V gene sequence: CDR1 LNHDA, CDR2 SQIVND (reference sequence). Deletions cut 7 bases from V and 4 bases from J, with 19 bases between. The CDR3 loop spans 15 amino acids. CDR3 bases: TGTGCCAGTATATACGCAGGGTTGTTGGGCACTGAAGCTTTCTTT. Translated, it gives CASIYAGLLGTEAFF. Combining the CDR3 with reference TRBV19 and TRBJ1-1 gives the whole variable domain DGGITQSPKYLFRKEGQNVTLSCEQNLNHDAMYWYRQDPGQGLRLIYYSQIVNDFQKGDIAEGYSVSREKKESFPLTVTSAQKNPTAFYLCASIYAGLLGTEAFFGQGTRLTVV.

The chain links TRBV7-3 to TRBJ2-2; D possibly corresponds to TRBD1 (6 bases). Germline CDR1 is SGHTA and CDR2 is FQGTGA. This CDR3 region has 13 residues. V was pared by 9 bases and J by 4 bases, with 12 bases between. This CDR3 is CARGKGGTGELFF. For the CDR3, the DNA is TGTGCCAGGGGTAAAGGGGGCACCGGGGAGCTGTTTTTT.

V is TRBV5-6 and J is TRBJ1-1; possibly TRBD1 for D (5 bases). With 2 bases removed from V and 1 base from J, the gap between germline ends came to 6 bases. Germline CDR1 SGHDT, CDR2 YYEEEE. CDR3 size: 13 residues. The CDR3: CASSFQGNTEAFF. The DNA of the CDR3 is TGTGCCAGCAGCTTCCAGGGGAACACTGAAGCTTTCTTT.

V gene TRBV4-3 combines with J gene TRBJ2-7, with 8 bases lining up with TRBD2. Germline V gives CDR1 LGHNA, CDR2 YSLEER. The CDR3 contains 15 residues. Trimming took 4 bases from V and 4 from J; bases not matched to a gene: 9. The CDR3 reads CASSPLSGGAYEQYF. CDR3 bases: TGCGCCAGCAGCCCCCTCTCGGGGGGGGCTTACGAGCAGTACTTC.

CDR3 DNA: TGTGCCATCAGTGAGGCGGGACCACGGGGCTACACCTTC. Its translation is CAISEAGPRGYTF. The rearrangement uses TRBV10-3 and TRBJ1-2; TRBD1 is a possible D gene (5 bases). Germline V gene data show CDR1 as ENHRY and CDR2 as SYGVKD. Trimming cost V 2 bases and J 8 bases, with 12 bases left between them. The CDR3 totals 13 residues.

The J gene is TRBJ2-7, the V gene TRBV5-6; D assignment may be TRBD1 or TRBD2 (6 bases each). Between the trimmed V and J ends, which lost 4 bases and 0 bases, there was a span of 14 bases. The V gene's germline CDR1 is SGHDT and CDR2 YYEEEE. The CDR3 runs to 15 residues. The CDR3, as DNA: TGTGCCAGCAGCCCGGGGGCAGGGGTCTCCTACGAGCAGTACTTC. This translates into CASSPGAGVSYEQYF.

The J gene is TRBJ1-2, the V gene TRBV29-1; D is undetermined. V was trimmed by 4 bases and J by 6 bases, leaving 15 bases between them. In germline, CDR1 is SQVTM, CDR2 ANQGSEA. CDR3 length: 13 residues. The CDR3 region has the DNA TGCAGCGTTGTCGCCCCGGGCCTGCATGGCTACACCTTC. This translates into CSVVAPGLHGYTF.

The V call is TRBV5-1, the J call TRBJ2-5; 11 nucleotides match TRBD2. This CDR3 region has 17 residues. Germline trimming cut 1 base from V and 1 base from J; bases unmatched to any gene: 6. Per the germline V gene, CDR1 is SGHRS and CDR2 is YFSETQ. The CDR3 bases are TGCGCCAGCAGCTTGTTATTTAGCGGGGGGGTCCAAGAGACCCAGTACTTC. Amino acid sequence: CASSLLFSGGVQETQYF.

The chain carries TRBV2 and TRBJ2-7, with 13 bases that match TRBD2. CDR1 and CDR2 from the germline V gene are SNHLY and FYNNEI. V was clipped by 6 bases and J by 2 bases; unmatched bases: 4. The CDR3 covers 15 residues. The DNA for the CDR3 is TGTGCCAGCAGGGCCACTAGCGGGGGGGCCTACGAGCAGTACTTC. Its protein product is CASRATSGGAYEQYF.

CDR3 nucleotides: TGTGCCAGCGCCGAGGGCAGGGAGTACGACTCCTATAATTCACCCCTCCACTTT. Translating it yields CASAEGREYDSYNSPLHF. The rearrangement uses TRBV7-9 and TRBJ1-6, with a tentative D call TRBD1 (5 bases). Per germline, CDR1 SEHNR and CDR2 FQNEAQ (reference sequence). The CDR3 has 18 residues. V shed 8 bases and J shed 0 bases, with 20 bases lying between them.